One and the same sample provided the 24 T cell receptor beta chains below, sequenced in a study of post-analysis software for immune sequencing data. Findings and limits, study-wide: Comparison of patients with controls showed roughly five TRBV segments more frequent in patients, TRBV5-6, TRBV5-1 and TRBV20-1 among them.

Their antigens remain unidentified. Each TCR beta cDNA library carried unique molecular identifiers. TCRdb re-called the PCR reads through MiXCR, storing one row per CDR3 protein. The sample lists about 760,000 distinct CDR3 sequences, 30% occurring once. The sequenced sample consisted of blood. The receptors originated from a girl under 18 with multiple sclerosis.

The chain combines TRBV4-3 with TRBJ2-1; tentatively, D is TRBD2 (6 bases). This CDR3 has 17 amino acids. From germline, CDR1 is LGHNA and CDR2 YSLEER. Trimming stripped 0 bases from V and 2 bases from J, with 14 bases between. The CDR3 region has the DNA TGCGCCAGCAGCCAAGATACGGTAGCGGCAGCCTACAATGAGCAGTTCTTC. Its translation: CASSQDTVAAAYNEQFF.

The J gene is TRBJ2-4, the V gene TRBV2; 11 bases are a match to TRBD2. The J call is uncertain, as TRBJ2-7 better fits the DNA end. Germline loops: CDR1 SNHLY, CDR2 FYNNEI. This CDR3 has 15 residues. CDR3 sequence: CASSERLAGFYEQYV. Written as DNA, the CDR3 is TGTGCCAGCAGTGAAAGACTAGCGGGATTCTACGAGCAGTACGTC.

The chain is built from TRBV5-1 and TRBJ1-2; 10 bases fit TRBD1. The CDR3 sequence is 15 residues long. The V gene's germline CDR1 is SGHRS and CDR2 YFSETQ. V trimming: 4 bases; J trimming: 6 bases; junction bases outside the gene matches: 9. The CDR3 region is CASSPFGQGEDGYTF. CDR3 DNA sequence: TGCGCCAGCAGCCCATTCGGACAGGGGGAAGATGGCTACACCTTC.

This clonotype was counted once. The chain has TRBV12-3 or TRBV12-4 and TRBJ1-4; D is uncertain. The CDR3 is 13 amino acids. V gave up 6 bases and J gave up 11 bases, with 16 bases separating them. The CDR3 protein is CASSIRRPVKLFF. CDR3 bases: TGTGCCAGCAGCATCCGGCGACCGGTTAAACTGTTTTTT.

This clonotype was seen a few times. This chain joins TRBV7-2 and TRBJ2-1; tentatively, D is TRBD2 (6 bases). This CDR3 region has 12 residues. Germline values: CDR1 SGHTA, CDR2 FQGNSA. The V end was cut by 1 base, the J end by 12 bases, with 10 bases between. This CDR3 is CASSLDRDSQFF. CDR3 sequence (DNA): TGTGCCAGCAGCTTAGATCGGGACTCGCAGTTCTTC.

This clonotype was seen many times. The gene calls are TRBV29-1 and TRBJ2-7, with D possibly called TRBD1 or TRBD2 (5 bases each). The CDR3 totals 13 residues. In germline, CDR1 is SQVTM, CDR2 ANQGSEA. Trimming pared 4 bases from V and 2 bases from J, leaving 12 bases between. CDR3 in DNA: TGCAGCGTTGTGGATAGGGGAGCCTACGAGCAGTACTTC. This gives the protein CSVVDRGAYEQYF.

In this sample, this clonotype turned up once. CDR3 residues: CASSLASGKSGYGYTF. The DNA of the CDR3 is TGCGCCAGCAGCTTGGCCTCGGGGAAATCGGGCTATGGCTACACCTTC. The chain combines TRBV5-1 with TRBJ1-2; D is uncertain. The CDR3 loop spans 16 amino acids. The V end was cut by 0 bases, the J end by 4 bases, with 16 bases between. Germline V gene lookup returns CDR1 SGHRS and CDR2 YFSETQ.

The sample holds many counts of this clonotype. The chain is built from TRBV29-1 and TRBJ2-1; weak D call: TRBD2 (5 bases). The germline V gene encodes CDR1 SQVTM and CDR2 ANQGSEA. V lost 5 bases and J lost 14, with 13 bases in between. The CDR3 spans 10 residues. CDR3 sequence (DNA): TGCAGCGTTAGGGCGGGTTCGGAGTTCTTC. This encodes CSVRAGSEFF.

This rearrangement joins TRBV5-1 to TRBJ2-1; 8 bases are a match to TRBD1. Trimming removed 4 bases from V and 6 bases from J; junction bases left unmatched: 6. This CDR3 region has 14 residues. CDR1 SGHRS and CDR2 YFSETQ come from the germline V gene. CDR3 sequence reads: CASSQGQVGNEQFF. CDR3 nucleotides: TGCGCCAGCAGCCAGGGACAGGTGGGCAATGAGCAGTTCTTC.

This clonotype was observed a few times. V is TRBV4-3 and J is TRBJ2-1, with 11 bases aligning to TRBD2. The germline gives CDR1 LGHNA, CDR2 YSLEER. After removal of 0 bases from V and 0 bases from J, the junction contained 7 bases not matched to a gene. This CDR3 is 19 amino acids long. CDR3 sequence: CASSQDVSGRANSYNEQFF. Here the CDR3 DNA reads TGCGCCAGCAGCCAAGATGTTAGCGGGAGGGCCAACTCCTACAATGAGCAGTTCTTC.

This chain links TRBV4-3 with TRBJ2-7; 11 nucleotides align to TRBD2. CDR1 and CDR2 from the germline V gene are LGHNA and YSLEER. J was trimmed by 7 bases and V by 4 bases; bases with no gene match: 12. The CDR3 extends over 16 amino acids. In DNA, the CDR3 is TGCGCCAGCAGCCGCGACGTAGCGGGAGGGGGCAATGAGCAGTACTTC. Translating it yields CASSRDVAGGGNEQYF.

This clonotype was recorded a few times. The chain couples TRBV15 to TRBJ2-4, with D perhaps assigned TRBD1 or TRBD2 (6 bases each). The CDR3 loop spans 16 amino acids. From germline, CDR1 is LNHNV and CDR2 YYDKDF (reference sequence). With 0 bases removed from V and 5 bases from J, the gap between germline ends came to 14 bases. The CDR3 spells CATSRDWRGSENIQYF. The DNA of the CDR3 is TGTGCCACCAGCAGAGATTGGAGGGGGTCGGAAAACATTCAGTACTTC.

This chain joins TRBV7-9 and TRBJ2-1; TRBD2 agrees at 13 bases. V shed 5 bases, J shed 5 bases, and the junction held 3 bases outside the gene matches. The CDR3 totals 15 residues. Germline V gene sequence: CDR1 SEHNR, CDR2 FQNEAQ (reference sequence). The CDR3 nucleotides are TGTGCCAGCAGCCGACTAGCGGGAGGCAACAATGAGCAGTTCTTC. Translated: CASSRLAGGNNEQFF.

This clonotype has a handful of counts. CDR3 in amino acids: CASSGRTEHNYGYTF. The CDR3 DNA is TGTGCCAGCAGCGGCCGGACCGAACATAACTATGGCTACACCTTC. This chain links TRBV9 with TRBJ1-2; unclear D gene. The CDR3 runs to 15 residues. V was clipped by 3 bases and J by 1 base, with 13 bases between them. The V gene's germline CDR1 is SGDLS and CDR2 YYNGEE.

In its sample, this clonotype was seen a few times. The junction does not match germline at one end; this may be a read error. The rearrangement links TRBV4-3 to TRBJ1-2; perhaps TRBD1 as D (5 bases). Germline V gene lookup returns CDR1 LGHNA and CDR2 YSLEER. This CDR3 has 16 residues. CDR3 sequence reads: CASGQGGVSSAYGYTF. DNA of the CDR3: TGCGCCAGCGGCCAGGGTGGCGTCTCCTCGGCCTATGGCTACACCTTC.

This clonotype was seen a handful of times. The rearrangement links TRBV24-1 to TRBJ2-3; tentative D call: TRBD2 (5 bases). V was cut by 0 bases and J by 0 bases, with 9 bases left in between. The germline gives CDR1 KGHDR, CDR2 SFDVKD. CDR3 size: 16 residues. This CDR3 is CATSDLGRTSTDTQYF. For the CDR3, the DNA is TGTGCCACCAGTGATTTGGGCAGGACTAGCACAGATACGCAGTATTTT.

The rearrangement uses TRBV28 and TRBJ1-2, with no clear D. The CDR3 extends over 12 amino acids. The V gene lost 10 bases and the J gene lost 6 bases, with 15 bases spanning the gap. The V gene's germline CDR1 is MDHEN and CDR2 SYDVKM. The CDR3 nucleotides are TGTGCCATAGGGTGGGGTAGCGATGGCTACACCTTC. It specifies CAIGWGSDGYTF.

The chain joins TRBV3-1 to TRBJ1-1; 8 nucleotides line up with TRBD1. The CDR3 covers 16 residues. Germline CDR1 LGHDT, CDR2 YNNKEL (reference sequence). Unmatched junction bases numbered 11, after V lost 4 bases and J lost 4 bases. CDR3 nucleotides: TGTGCCAGCAGCCCTTGGCAGGGGGCTAAGGGCACTGAAGCTTTCTTT. Amino acid sequence: CASSPWQGAKGTEAFF.

This clonotype was counted between two and nine times. The chain recombines TRBV7-2 with TRBJ1-4; 7 nucleotides align to TRBD1. The CDR3 has 15 residues. The V gene's germline CDR1 is SGHTA and CDR2 FQGNSA. Germline trimming cut 3 bases from V and 4 bases from J; bases unmatched to any gene: 5. The CDR3: CASSFTTGNNEKLFF. The CDR3 DNA reads as TGTGCCAGCAGCTTTACGACAGGGAATAATGAAAAACTGTTTTTT.

The table lists this clonotype with a few counts. The rearrangement joins TRBV9 to TRBJ2-1; no clear D. The CDR3 length is 13 residues. Germline V gene data show CDR1 as SGDLS and CDR2 as YYNGEE. The V gene lost 8 bases and the J gene lost 5 bases, with 14 bases spanning the gap. The chain's CDR3 is CASQQALDNEQFF. The CDR3 DNA is TGTGCCAGTCAGCAAGCTCTGGACAATGAGCAGTTCTTC.

The chain uses TRBV7-2 and TRBJ2-1; maybe TRBD1 (6 bases). The CDR3 contains 18 residues. CDR1 and CDR2 from the germline V gene are SGHTA and FQGNSA. V was trimmed by 1 base and J by 0 bases, leaving 16 bases between them. CDR3 DNA sequence: TGTGCCAGCAGCTTAGGGGGGCTACCAGTCGGCTCCTACAATGAGCAGTTCTTC. Translation: CASSLGGLPVGSYNEQFF.

In this sample, this clonotype turned up a few times. The rearrangement uses TRBV7-2 and TRBJ2-3, with 7 bases that match TRBD2. CDR3 length: 16 residues. Germline trimming cut 1 base from V and 1 base from J; bases unmatched to any gene: 5. In germline, CDR1 is SGHTA, CDR2 FQGNSA. This chain's CDR3 is CTSSLGASGGTDTQYF. The DNA of the CDR3 is TGTACCAGCAGCTTAGGGGCTAGCGGAGGCACAGATACGCAGTATTTT.

This clonotype was observed a handful of times. The chain employs TRBV7-9 and TRBJ2-1; the D gene is possibly TRBD1 (6 bases). Trimming took off 5 bases at V and 3 bases at J, with 29 bases between the two ends. Germline V gene lookup returns CDR1 SEHNR and CDR2 FQNEAQ (reference sequence). CDR3 size: 20 residues. CDR3 in DNA: TGTGCCAGCAGCCCACCGAAGAGCGGACAGATGGTACTGGGCTACAATGAGCAGTTCTTC. Protein sequence: CASSPPKSGQMVLGYNEQFF.

V is TRBV12-3 or TRBV12-4 and J is TRBJ2-6; D is undetermined. Trimming took off 7 bases at V and 1 base at J, with 8 bases between the two ends. The CDR3 length is 14 residues. The CDR3 coding sequence is TGTGCCAGCATCCGACGATCTGGGGCCAACGTCCTGACTTTC. The encoded protein is CASIRRSGANVLTF.